The 18 T cell receptor beta chains reported below all come from one sample, sequenced in a study of OX40 agonist ivuxolimab in advanced cancers. The data were produced by immunoSEQ multiplex PCR, yet TCRdb's version contains in-frame clones alone and is incomplete. The table lists 65,000 to 90,000 clones, around nine tenths of them singletons. Material: CD4+ or CD8+ T cells sorted from blood, obtained in a trial of the OX40 agonist ivuxolimab. These receptors originate from an adult with an advanced solid tumor such as melanoma, head and neck, liver or kidney cancer.

The table lists this clone with a few counts. CDR3 sequence: CASSLGSLGTASEQFF. DNA of the CDR3: TGTGCCAGCAGCTTAGGTAGTCTGGGGACAGCTTCCGAGCAGTTCTTC. The rearrangement joins TRBV7-6 to TRBJ2-1; 7 positions agree with TRBD1. This CDR3 contains 16 residues. J gave up 10 bases and V 1 base, and 13 bases lay outside the gene matches. CDR1 is SGHVS, CDR2 FNYEAQ, per germline.

The chain recombines TRBV11-2 with TRBJ2-7; tentative D call: TRBD2 (6 bases). Germline V gives CDR1 SGHAT, CDR2 FQNNGV. The V gene lost 5 bases and the J gene lost 4 bases, with 15 bases spanning the gap. The CDR3 spans 14 residues. The CDR3 bases are TGTGCCAGCAGCCCTTTCCTTGGGGGGTACGAGCAGTACTTC. Amino acid sequence: CASSPFLGGYEQYF.

This clone has a handful of counts. The V call is TRBV6-1, the J call TRBJ2-1; 10 nucleotides agree with TRBD2. V gave up 8 bases and J gave up 7 bases; unmatched junction bases: 11. The CDR3 runs 15 residues. Per germline, CDR1 MNHNS and CDR2 SASEGT. The chain's CDR3 is CASGQREGLRNEQFF. CDR3 in DNA: TGTGCCAGCGGTCAGCGGGAGGGCCTAAGAAATGAGCAGTTCTTC.

J is TRBJ1-5 and V is TRBV2; D is ambiguous. This CDR3 comprises 13 residues. With 7 bases removed from V and 2 bases from J, the gap between germline ends came to 9 bases. CDR1 and CDR2 (germline): SNHLY, FYNNEI. The CDR3 here is CASMGSGNQPQHF. The CDR3 DNA sequence: TGTGCCAGCATGGGGTCGGGCAATCAGCCCCAGCATTTT.

This chain joins TRBV18 and TRBJ1-1; 9 positions agree with TRBD1. Unmatched junction bases numbered 2, after V lost 2 bases and J lost 4 bases. Germline V gives CDR1 KGHSH, CDR2 LQKENI. The CDR3 contains 14 residues. The CDR3 protein is CASSPTTGGTEAFF. The CDR3 DNA reads as TGTGCCAGCTCACCAACGACAGGGGGCACTGAAGCTTTCTTT.

This clone was recorded a few times. V and J are TRBV30 and TRBJ2-1; 7 bases are a match to TRBD2. This CDR3 is 16 amino acids long. Germline V gene sequence: CDR1 GTSNPN, CDR2 SVGIG (reference sequence). With V trimmed by 1 base and J by 4 bases, 10 bases remained unmatched. The CDR3 sequence is CAWSALGSGSYNEQFF. CDR3 DNA: TGTGCCTGGAGTGCCTTAGGTAGCGGGTCTTACAATGAGCAGTTCTTC.

The V and J genes are TRBV7-9 and TRBJ2-7, with a tentative D call TRBD1 (6 bases). Germline values: CDR1 SEHNR, CDR2 FQNEAQ (reference sequence). V was clipped by 3 bases and J by 0 bases, with 9 bases between them. The CDR3 runs 14 residues. The CDR3 bases are TGTGCCAGCAGCTTTGGGACACCCTCCTACGAGCAGTACTTC. It translates to CASSFGTPSYEQYF.

The chain combines TRBV10-2 with TRBJ2-3; D may be TRBD2 (5 bases). The CDR3 is 15 residues long. Germline CDR1 is WSHSY and CDR2 is SAAADI. V was pared by 6 bases and J by 1 base, with 14 bases between. DNA of the CDR3: TGCGCCAGCAGAGTCCGGGGTAGTGGCACAGATACGCAGTATTTT. Protein sequence: CASRVRGSGTDTQYF.

The chain employs TRBV6-5 and TRBJ1-1; unclear D gene. Trimming cost V 2 bases and J 1 base, with 5 bases left between them. Germline-derived CDR1 and CDR2 are MNHEY and SVGAGI. The CDR3 loop spans 13 amino acids. CDR3 DNA: TGTGCCAGCAGTTACGGCACGAACACTGAAGCTTTCTTT. Translating it yields CASSYGTNTEAFF.

As for this clone: The germline gene is not matched at one end of the junction; a read error may be the cause. V usage is TRBV7-7 and J usage is TRBJ2-2; D gene unclear. The CDR3 totals 15 residues. Germline V lookup: CDR1 SSHAT, CDR2 FNYEAQ (reference sequence). DNA of the CDR3: TGTGCTAGCAGCTTTCTCTCAGCGAGTGCCGGGGAGCTGTTTTTT. This codes for CASSFLSASAGELFF.

The CDR3 nucleotides are TGTGCCAGCAACCTGAGGGGGGAGCAGTACTTC. It specifies CASNLRGEQYF. The chain couples TRBV6-1 to TRBJ2-7; the D gene is possibly TRBD1 (6 bases). Germline V gene sequence: CDR1 MNHNS, CDR2 SASEGT. V dropped 7 bases and J dropped 7 bases, with 11 bases sitting between them. The CDR3 consists of 11 residues.

This rearrangement joins TRBV7-8 to TRBJ1-1, with TRBD1 identical over 9 bases. V lost 5 bases, J lost 4 bases, and 5 bases stayed unmatched. Germline loops: CDR1 SGHVS, CDR2 FQNEAQ. The CDR3 spans 14 residues. CDR3 amino acids: CASSIQGAVTEAFF. The CDR3 DNA follows: TGTGCCAGCAGCATACAGGGGGCCGTCACTGAAGCTTTCTTT.

The chain links TRBV29-1 to TRBJ1-2; D may be TRBD1 (5 bases). Looked up from germline, CDR1 is SQVTM and CDR2 is ANQGSEA. V lost 5 bases and J lost 4, with 11 bases in between. The CDR3 totals 12 residues. The CDR3 bases are TGCAGCGTTTTCGACAGCCTCTATGGCTACACCTTC. Translating it yields CSVFDSLYGYTF.

J is TRBJ2-1 and V is TRBV9, with D tentatively TRBD1 (5 bases). CDR3 length: 15 residues. Germline CDR1 is SGDLS and CDR2 is YYNGEE. The V end lost 4 bases, the J end lost 7 bases, and 18 bases lay between the germline ends. The CDR3 loop is CASSPIASGPNEQFF. CDR3 in DNA: TGTGCCAGCAGCCCCATAGCCTCAGGGCCAAATGAGCAGTTCTTC.

The chain employs TRBV7-2 and TRBJ2-1, with a tentative D call TRBD2 (5 bases). CDR1 is SGHTA, CDR2 FQGNSA, per germline. The CDR3 extends over 15 amino acids. V lost 3 bases to trimming and J lost 7 bases, with 16 bases between them. CDR3 amino acids: CASSLYGNGANEQFF. CDR3 sequence (DNA): TGTGCCAGCAGCTTGTACGGGAATGGTGCGAATGAGCAGTTCTTC.

The chain couples TRBV7-2 to TRBJ1-4; the match to TRBD1 covers 7 bases. V lost 4 bases and J lost 6; bases outside the gene matches: 8. Per the germline V gene, CDR1 is SGHTA and CDR2 is FQGNSA. The CDR3 is made up of 15 amino acids. The chain's CDR3 is CASSSDSTGDEKLFF. In nucleotides, the CDR3 is TGTGCCAGCAGCTCCGATTCTACAGGGGATGAAAAACTGTTTTTT.

V gene TRBV11-2 combines with J gene TRBJ2-1; D is perhaps TRBD1 (7 bases). The CDR3 extends over 15 amino acids. From germline, CDR1 is SGHAT and CDR2 FQNNGV. Trimming removed 2 bases at V and 9 bases at J, with 17 bases between. The CDR3, as DNA: TGTGCCAGCAGCTTAATGGGCAGGGGGGACGGTGAGCAGTTCTTC. This gives the protein CASSLMGRGDGEQFF.

The chain joins TRBV29-1 to TRBJ2-5, with D unresolved. The V and J ends lost 5 bases and 7 bases respectively, with 11 bases between them. The CDR3 has 11 residues. CDR1 and CDR2 (germline): SQVTM, ANQGSEA. CDR3 nucleotide sequence: TGCAGCGTTCTACCGGGCGGGACCCAGTACTTC. This sequence encodes CSVLPGGTQYF.